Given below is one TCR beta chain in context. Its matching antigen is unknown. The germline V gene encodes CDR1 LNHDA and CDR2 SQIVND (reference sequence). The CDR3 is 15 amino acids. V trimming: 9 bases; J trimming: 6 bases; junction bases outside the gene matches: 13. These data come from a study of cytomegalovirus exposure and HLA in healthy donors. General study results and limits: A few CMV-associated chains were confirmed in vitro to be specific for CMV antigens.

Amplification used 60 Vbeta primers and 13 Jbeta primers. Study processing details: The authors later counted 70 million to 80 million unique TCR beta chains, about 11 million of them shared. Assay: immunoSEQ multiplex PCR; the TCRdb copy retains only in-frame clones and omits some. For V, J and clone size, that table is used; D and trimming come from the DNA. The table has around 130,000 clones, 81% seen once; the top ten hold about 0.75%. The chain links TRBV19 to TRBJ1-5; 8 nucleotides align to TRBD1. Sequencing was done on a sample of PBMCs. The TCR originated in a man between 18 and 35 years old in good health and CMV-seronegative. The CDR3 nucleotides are TGTGCCAGCAGAACAGGGGGGAGGAGTGGTCAGCCCCAGCATTTT. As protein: CASRTGGRSGQPQHF.